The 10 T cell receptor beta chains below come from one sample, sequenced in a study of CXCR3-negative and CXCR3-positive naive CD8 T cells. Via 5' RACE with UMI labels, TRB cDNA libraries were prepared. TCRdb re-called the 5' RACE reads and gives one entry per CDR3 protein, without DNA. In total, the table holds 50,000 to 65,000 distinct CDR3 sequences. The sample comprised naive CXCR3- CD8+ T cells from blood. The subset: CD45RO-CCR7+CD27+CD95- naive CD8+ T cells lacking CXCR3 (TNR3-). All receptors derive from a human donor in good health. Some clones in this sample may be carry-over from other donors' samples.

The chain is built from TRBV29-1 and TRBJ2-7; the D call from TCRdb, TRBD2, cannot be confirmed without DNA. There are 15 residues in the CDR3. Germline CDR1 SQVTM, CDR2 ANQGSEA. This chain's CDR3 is CSALTSGIGSYEQYF.

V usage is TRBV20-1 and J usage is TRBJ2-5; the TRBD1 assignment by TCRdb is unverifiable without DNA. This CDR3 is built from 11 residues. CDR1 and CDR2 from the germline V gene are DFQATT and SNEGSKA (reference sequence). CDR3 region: CSVGVGETQYF.

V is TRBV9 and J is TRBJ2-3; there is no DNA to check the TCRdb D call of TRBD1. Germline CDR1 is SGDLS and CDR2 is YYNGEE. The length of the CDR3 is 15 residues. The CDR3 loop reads CASSTGTPSTDTQYF.

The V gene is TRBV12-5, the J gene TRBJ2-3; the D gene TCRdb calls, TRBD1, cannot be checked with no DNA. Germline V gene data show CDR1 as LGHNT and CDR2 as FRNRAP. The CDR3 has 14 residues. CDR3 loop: CASGSPGGGNTQYF.

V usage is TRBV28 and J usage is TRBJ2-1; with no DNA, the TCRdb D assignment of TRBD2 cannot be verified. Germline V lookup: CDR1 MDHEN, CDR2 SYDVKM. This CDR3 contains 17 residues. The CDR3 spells CASSFSRTSGGLNEQFF.

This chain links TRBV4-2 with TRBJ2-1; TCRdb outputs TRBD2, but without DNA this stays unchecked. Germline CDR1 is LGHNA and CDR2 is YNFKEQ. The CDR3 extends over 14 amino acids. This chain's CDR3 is CASTSGGALNEQFF.

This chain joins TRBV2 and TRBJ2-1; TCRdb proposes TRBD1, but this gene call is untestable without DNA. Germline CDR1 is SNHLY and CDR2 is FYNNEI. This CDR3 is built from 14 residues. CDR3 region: CASRIRGSHNEQFF.

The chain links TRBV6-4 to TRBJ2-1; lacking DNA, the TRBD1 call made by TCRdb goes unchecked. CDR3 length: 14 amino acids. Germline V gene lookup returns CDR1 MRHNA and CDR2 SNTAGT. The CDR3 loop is CASAMGGEHNEQFF.

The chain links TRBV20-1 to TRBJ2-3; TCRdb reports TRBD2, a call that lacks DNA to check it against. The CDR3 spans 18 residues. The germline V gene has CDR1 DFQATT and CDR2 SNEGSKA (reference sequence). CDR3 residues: CSARAYADSRLSTDTQYF.

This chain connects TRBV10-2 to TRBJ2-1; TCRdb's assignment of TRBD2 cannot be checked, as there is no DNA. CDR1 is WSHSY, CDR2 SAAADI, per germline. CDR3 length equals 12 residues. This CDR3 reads CASSDILAVQFF.